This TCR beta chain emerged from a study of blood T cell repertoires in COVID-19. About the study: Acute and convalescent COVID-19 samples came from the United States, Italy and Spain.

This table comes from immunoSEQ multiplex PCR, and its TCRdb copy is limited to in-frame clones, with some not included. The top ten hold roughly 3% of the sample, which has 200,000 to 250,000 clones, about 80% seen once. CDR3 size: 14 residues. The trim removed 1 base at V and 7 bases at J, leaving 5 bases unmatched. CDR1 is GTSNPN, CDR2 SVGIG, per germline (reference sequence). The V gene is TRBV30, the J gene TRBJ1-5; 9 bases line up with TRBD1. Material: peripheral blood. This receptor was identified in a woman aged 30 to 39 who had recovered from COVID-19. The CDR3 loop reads CAWSADRGGQPQHF. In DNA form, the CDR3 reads TGTGCCTGGAGTGCCGACAGGGGGGGGCAGCCCCAGCATTTT.